The clone carrying this TCR beta chain was seen a handful of times. As yet, its antigen is unknown. This sample was included in a study of T cell repertoires in ileal Crohn's disease. Study context: Postoperative therapy was given to about half: 11 thiopurines, 15 to 20 anti-TNF agents. Study-level results: Compared with non-smokers, active smokers at surgery showed more clonal expansions. Every patient over 26.8% clonality showed endoscopic recurrence.

The V segment lost 0 bases and the J segment 3 bases; nucleotides outside the gene matches: 2. Germline CDR1 and CDR2: WSHSY and SAAADI. The CDR3 contains 15 residues. Each sample's TCRB immunosequencing used roughly 500 nanograms of biopsy DNA. TCRdb keeps only in-frame clones here, not all; method: immunoSEQ multiplex PCR. The sample holds about 3,800 clones; about 80% are singletons and the top ten take less than 7.5%. The clonotype originates from an adult with Crohn's disease. The source material was ileal tissue. This sequence joins TRBV10-2 and TRBJ1-5; 7 nucleotides match TRBD1. The CDR3 spells CASSESGTANQPQHF. As DNA, the CDR3 is TGCGCCAGCAGTGAGTCGGGGACAGCCAATCAGCCCCAGCATTTT.